A selection of T cell receptor beta chains follows, all from one sample in a study of blood T cell repertoires in COVID-19. Sequencing used immunoSEQ multiplex PCR; TCRdb keeps in-frame clones, though not all of them. The sample lists approximately 190,000 clones, approximately 86% seen once, with around 23% in the top ten. Sequencing was carried out using PBMCs or T cells enriched from blood (not recorded which). These receptors originate from a woman between 40 and 55 years old in a cohort exposed to, infected with or recovered from COVID-19 (not recorded which). Each CDR3 is given with its conserved first and last residue. A D gene is named only where the DNA matches it firmly.

j_call,d_call,v_call,cdr3_aa,cdr3_nt
TRBJ1-1,.,TRBV5-1,CASSLGLVVAEAFF,TGCGCCAGCAGCTTGGGACTGGTTGTCGCTGAAGCTTTCTTT
TRBJ2-2,TRBD1,TRBV5-1,CASSRSRDRATGELFF,TGCGCCAGCAGCAGGAGCCGGGACAGGGCCACCGGGGAGCTGTTTTTT
TRBJ1-3,.,TRBV7-9,CASSSPRNPLSGNTIYF,TGTGCCAGCAGCTCCCCGAGGAATCCCCTCTCTGGAAACACCATATATTTT
TRBJ2-1,.,TRBV6-5,CASSYSRAEGEQFF,TGTGCCAGCAGTTACTCGAGGGCAGAGGGTGAGCAGTTCTTC
TRBJ1-2,TRBD1,TRBV7-6,CASSLLPRDREDYGYTF,TGTGCCAGCAGCTTACTCCCCCGGGACAGGGAGGACTATGGCTACACCTTC
TRBJ2-2,TRBD2,TRBV7-9,CASTQGSGRPNTGELFF,TGTGCCAGCACTCAGGGTAGCGGGAGGCCGAACACCGGGGAGCTGTTTTTT
TRBJ2-3,TRBD2,TRBV5-5,CSCGGSDTQYF,TGTTCTTGCGGGGGGTCAGATACGCAGTATTTT
TRBJ1-1,.,TRBV7-6,CASSSRDSEAFF,TGTGCCAGCAGCTCGAGAGACAGTGAAGCTTTCTTT
TRBJ2-7,.,TRBV7-2,CASSPLQADHLYEQYF,TGTGCCAGCAGCCCACTCCAAGCGGACCATCTCTACGAGCAGTACTTC
TRBJ1-2,.,TRBV7-9,CASSRGSFYGYTF,TGTGCCAGCAGCCGCGGCTCCTTCTATGGCTACACCTTC
TRBJ2-7,.,TRBV7-8,CASSLVRGGFSYEQYF,TGTGCCAGCAGCTTAGTAAGGGGGGGTTTCTCCTACGAGCAGTACTTC
TRBJ1-2,TRBD1,TRBV4-1,CASSQDLDRGFRGYTF,TGCGCCAGCAGCCAAGACTTGGACAGGGGGTTCCGTGGCTACACCTTC
TRBJ1-1,.,TRBV19,CASSIEGIYTEAFF,TGTGCCAGTAGTATAGAGGGCATCTACACTGAAGCTTTCTTT
TRBJ2-1,TRBD2,TRBV6-4,CASSDGSGGVNEQFF,TGTGCCAGCAGTGACGGGAGCGGGGGGGTCAATGAGCAGTTCTTC
TRBJ2-4,TRBD2,TRBV28,CASSTTWTSANIQYF,TGTGCCAGCAGCACCACCTGGACTAGCGCAAACATTCAGTACTTC
TRBJ2-5,TRBD1,TRBV5-1,CASRPLSGGVLASWGTQYF,TGCGCCAGCCGACCTTTATCAGGGGGAGTATTAGCCAGTTGGGGAACCCAGTACTTC
TRBJ1-6,.,TRBV5-5,CASRSIESGSYNSPLHF,TGTGCCAGCAGAAGTATAGAATCTGGCTCCTATAATTCACCCCTCCACTTT
TRBJ2-1,.,TRBV9,CASSVTGVSEDEQFF,TGTGCCAGCAGCGTCACCGGGGTCTCAGAGGATGAGCAGTTCTTC
TRBJ1-5,.,TRBV6-5,CASSRKTASNQPQHF,TGTGCCAGCAGTAGAAAGACAGCTAGCAATCAGCCCCAGCATTTT
TRBJ1-4,.,TRBV6-6,CASSPNWGGAPREKLFF,TGTGCCAGCAGTCCAAATTGGGGGGGCGCCCCGAGGGAAAAACTGTTTTTT
TRBJ2-5,TRBD2,TRBV4-1,CASSQSAGRIQETQYF,TGCGCCAGCAGCCAATCAGCGGGGCGGATCCAAGAGACCCAGTACTTC
TRBJ2-2,TRBD2,TRBV5-5,CASTSGRPNTGELFF,TGTGCCAGCACCAGCGGGAGGCCGAACACCGGGGAGCTGTTTTTT